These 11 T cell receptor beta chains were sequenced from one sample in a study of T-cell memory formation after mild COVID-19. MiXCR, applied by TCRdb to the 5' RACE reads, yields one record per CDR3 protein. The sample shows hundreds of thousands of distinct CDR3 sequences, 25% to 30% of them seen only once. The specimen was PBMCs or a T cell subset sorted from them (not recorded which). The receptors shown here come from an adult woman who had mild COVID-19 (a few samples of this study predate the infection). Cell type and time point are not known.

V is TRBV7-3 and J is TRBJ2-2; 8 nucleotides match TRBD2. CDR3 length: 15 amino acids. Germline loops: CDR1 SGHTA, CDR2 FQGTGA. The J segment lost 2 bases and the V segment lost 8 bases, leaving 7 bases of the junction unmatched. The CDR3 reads CASGLGLANTGELFF. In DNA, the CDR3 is TGTGCCAGCGGGCTAGGACTAGCAAACACCGGGGAGCTGTTTTTT.

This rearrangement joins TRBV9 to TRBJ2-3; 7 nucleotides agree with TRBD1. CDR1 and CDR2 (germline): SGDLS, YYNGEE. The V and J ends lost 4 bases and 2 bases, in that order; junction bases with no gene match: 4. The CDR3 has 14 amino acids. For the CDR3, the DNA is TGTGCCAGCAGCACCGACAGGGTCACAGATACGCAGTATTTT. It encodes CASSTDRVTDTQYF.

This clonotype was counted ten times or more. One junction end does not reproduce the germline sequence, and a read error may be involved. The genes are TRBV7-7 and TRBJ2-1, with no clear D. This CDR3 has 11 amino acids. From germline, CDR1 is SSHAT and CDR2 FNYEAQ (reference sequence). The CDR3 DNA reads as TGTGCTAGCAGCACCCCCCATGAGCAGTTCTTC. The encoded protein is CASSTPHEQFF.

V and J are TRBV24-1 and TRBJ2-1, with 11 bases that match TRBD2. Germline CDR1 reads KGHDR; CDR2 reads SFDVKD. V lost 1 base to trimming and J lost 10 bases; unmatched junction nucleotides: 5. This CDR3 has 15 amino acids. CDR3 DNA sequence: TGTGCCACCAGTGATTTCGGGCTAGCGGGGGGAGAGCAGTTCTTC. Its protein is CATSDFGLAGGEQFF.

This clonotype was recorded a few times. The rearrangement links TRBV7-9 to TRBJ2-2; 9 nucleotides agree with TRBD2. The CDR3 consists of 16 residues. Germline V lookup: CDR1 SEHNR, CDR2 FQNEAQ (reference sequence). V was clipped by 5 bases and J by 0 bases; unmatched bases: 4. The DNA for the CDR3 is TGTGCCAGCAGCACTAGCGGGCCCCCGAACACCGGGGAGCTGTTTTTT. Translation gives CASSTSGPPNTGELFF.

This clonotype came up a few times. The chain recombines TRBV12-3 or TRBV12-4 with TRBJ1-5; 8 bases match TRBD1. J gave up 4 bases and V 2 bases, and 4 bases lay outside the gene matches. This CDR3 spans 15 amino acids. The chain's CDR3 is CASSLSGGFNQPQHF. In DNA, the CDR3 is TGTGCCAGCAGTTTATCAGGGGGCTTTAATCAGCCCCAGCATTTT.

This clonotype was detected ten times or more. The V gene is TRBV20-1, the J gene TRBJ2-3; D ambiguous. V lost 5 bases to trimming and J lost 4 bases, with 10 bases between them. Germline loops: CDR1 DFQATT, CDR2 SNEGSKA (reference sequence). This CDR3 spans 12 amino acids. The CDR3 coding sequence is TGCAGTGCTCATAAGGGCGCAGATACGCAGTATTTT. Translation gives CSAHKGADTQYF.

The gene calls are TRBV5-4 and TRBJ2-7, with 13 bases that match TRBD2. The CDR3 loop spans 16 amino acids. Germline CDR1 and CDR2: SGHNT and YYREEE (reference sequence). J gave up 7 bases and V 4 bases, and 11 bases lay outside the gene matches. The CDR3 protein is CASSPATSGGSSEQYF. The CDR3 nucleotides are TGTGCCAGCAGCCCAGCGACTAGCGGGGGGTCTAGTGAGCAGTACTTC.

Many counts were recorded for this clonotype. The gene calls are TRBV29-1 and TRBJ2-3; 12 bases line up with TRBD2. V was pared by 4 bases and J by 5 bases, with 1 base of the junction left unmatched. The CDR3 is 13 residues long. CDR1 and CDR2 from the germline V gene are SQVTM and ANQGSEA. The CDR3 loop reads CSVVLAGGDTQYF. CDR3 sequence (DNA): TGCAGCGTTGTACTAGCGGGGGGAGATACGCAGTATTTT.

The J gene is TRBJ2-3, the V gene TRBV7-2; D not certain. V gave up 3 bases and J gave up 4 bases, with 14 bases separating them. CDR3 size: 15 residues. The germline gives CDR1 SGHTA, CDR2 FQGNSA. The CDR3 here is CASSLGPRVPDTQYF. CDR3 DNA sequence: TGTGCCAGCAGCTTGGGTCCCCGGGTGCCAGATACGCAGTATTTT.

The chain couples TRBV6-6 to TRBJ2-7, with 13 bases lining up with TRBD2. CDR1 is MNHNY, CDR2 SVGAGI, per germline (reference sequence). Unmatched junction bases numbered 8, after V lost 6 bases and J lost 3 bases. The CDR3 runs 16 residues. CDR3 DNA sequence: TGTGCCAGCAGGGGACTAGCGGGACCCCTCGGCTACGAGCAGTACTTC. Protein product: CASRGLAGPLGYEQYF.